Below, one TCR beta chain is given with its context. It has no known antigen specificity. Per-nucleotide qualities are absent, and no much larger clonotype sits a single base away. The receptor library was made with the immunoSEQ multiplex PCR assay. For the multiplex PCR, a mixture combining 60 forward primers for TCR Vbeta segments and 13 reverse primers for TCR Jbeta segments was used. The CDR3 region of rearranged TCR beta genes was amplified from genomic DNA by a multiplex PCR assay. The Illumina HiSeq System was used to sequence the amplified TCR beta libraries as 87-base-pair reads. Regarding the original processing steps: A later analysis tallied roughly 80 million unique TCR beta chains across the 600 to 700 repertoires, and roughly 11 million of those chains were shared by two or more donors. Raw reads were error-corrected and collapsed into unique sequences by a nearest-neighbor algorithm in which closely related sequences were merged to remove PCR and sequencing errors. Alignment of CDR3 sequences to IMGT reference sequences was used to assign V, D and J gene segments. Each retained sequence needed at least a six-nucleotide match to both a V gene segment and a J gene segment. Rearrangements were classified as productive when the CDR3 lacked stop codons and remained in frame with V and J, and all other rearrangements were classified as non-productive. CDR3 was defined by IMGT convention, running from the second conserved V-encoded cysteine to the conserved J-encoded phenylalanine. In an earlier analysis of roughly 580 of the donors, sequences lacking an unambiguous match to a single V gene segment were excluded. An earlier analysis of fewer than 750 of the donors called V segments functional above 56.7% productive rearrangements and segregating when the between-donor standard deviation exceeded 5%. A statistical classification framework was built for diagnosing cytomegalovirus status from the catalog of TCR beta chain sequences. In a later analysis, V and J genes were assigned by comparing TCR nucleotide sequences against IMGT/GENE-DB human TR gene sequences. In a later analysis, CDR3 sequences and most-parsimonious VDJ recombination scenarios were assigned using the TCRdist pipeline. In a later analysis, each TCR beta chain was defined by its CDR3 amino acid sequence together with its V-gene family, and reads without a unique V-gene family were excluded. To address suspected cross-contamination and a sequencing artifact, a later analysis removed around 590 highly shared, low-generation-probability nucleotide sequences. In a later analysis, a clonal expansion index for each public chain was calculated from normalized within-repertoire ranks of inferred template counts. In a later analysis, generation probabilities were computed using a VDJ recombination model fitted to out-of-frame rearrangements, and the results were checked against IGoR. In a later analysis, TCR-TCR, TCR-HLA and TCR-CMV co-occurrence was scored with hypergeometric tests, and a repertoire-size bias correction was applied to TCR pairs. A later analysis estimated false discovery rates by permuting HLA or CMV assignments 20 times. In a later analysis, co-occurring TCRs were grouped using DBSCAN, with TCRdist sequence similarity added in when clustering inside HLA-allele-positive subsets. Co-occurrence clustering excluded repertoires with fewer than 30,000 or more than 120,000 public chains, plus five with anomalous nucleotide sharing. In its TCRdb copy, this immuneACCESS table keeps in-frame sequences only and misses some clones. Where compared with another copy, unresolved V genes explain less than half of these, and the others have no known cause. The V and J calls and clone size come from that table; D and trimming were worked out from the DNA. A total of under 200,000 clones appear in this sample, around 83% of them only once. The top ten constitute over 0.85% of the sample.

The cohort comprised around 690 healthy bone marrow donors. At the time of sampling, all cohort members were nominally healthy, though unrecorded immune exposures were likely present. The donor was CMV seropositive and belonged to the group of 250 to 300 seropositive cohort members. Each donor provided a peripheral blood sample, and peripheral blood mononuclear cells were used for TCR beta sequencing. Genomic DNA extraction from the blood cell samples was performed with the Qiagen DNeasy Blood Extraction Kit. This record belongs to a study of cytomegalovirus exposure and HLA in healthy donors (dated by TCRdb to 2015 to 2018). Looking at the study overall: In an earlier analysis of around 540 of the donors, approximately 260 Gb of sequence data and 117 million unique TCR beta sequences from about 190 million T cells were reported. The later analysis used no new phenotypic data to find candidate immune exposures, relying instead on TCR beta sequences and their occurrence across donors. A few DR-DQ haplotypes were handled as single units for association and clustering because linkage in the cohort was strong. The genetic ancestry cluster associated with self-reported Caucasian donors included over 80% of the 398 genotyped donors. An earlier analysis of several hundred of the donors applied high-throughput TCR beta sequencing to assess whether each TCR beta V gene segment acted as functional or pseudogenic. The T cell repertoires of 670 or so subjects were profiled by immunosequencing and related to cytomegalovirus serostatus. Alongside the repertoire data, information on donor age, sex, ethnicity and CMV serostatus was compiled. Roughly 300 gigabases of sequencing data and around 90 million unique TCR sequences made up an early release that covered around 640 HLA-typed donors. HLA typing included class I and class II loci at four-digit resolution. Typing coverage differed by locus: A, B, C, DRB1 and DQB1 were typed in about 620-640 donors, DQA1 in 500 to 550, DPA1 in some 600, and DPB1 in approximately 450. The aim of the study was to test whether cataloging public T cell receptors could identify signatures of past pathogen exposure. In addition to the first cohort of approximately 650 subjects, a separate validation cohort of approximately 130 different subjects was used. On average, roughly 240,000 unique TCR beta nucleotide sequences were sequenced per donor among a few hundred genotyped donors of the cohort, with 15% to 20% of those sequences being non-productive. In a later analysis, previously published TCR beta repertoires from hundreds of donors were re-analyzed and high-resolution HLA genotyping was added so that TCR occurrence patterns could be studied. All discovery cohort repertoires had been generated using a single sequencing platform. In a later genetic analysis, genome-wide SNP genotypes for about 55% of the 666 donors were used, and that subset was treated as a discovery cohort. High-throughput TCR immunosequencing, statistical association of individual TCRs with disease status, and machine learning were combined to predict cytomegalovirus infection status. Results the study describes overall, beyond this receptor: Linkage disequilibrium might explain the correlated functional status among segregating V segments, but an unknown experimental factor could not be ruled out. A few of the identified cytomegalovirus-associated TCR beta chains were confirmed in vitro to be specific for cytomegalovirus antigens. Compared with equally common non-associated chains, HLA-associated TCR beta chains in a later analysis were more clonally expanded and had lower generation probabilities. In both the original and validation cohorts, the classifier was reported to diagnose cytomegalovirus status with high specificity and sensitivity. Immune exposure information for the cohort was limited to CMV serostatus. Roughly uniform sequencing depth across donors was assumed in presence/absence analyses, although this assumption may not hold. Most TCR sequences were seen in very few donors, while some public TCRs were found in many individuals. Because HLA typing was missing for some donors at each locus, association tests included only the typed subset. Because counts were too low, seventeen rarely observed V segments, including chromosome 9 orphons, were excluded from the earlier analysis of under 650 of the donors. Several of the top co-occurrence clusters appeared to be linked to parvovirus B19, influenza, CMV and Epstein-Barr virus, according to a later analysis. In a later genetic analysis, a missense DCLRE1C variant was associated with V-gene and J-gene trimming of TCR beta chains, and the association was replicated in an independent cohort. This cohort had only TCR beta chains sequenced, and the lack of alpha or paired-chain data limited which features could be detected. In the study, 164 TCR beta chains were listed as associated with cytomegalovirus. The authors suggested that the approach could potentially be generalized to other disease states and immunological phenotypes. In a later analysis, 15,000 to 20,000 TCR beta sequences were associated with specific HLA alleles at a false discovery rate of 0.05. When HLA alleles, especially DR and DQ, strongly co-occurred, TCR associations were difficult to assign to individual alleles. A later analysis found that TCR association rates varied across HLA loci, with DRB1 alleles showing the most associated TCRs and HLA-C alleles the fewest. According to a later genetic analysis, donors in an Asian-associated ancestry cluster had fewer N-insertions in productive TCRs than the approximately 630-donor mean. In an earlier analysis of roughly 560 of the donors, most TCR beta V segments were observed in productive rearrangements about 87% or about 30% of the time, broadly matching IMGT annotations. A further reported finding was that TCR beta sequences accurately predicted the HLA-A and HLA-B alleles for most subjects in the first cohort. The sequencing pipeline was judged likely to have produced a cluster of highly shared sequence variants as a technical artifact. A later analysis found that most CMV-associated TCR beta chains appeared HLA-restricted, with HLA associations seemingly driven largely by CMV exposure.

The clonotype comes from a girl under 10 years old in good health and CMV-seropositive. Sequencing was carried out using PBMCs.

The CDR3 protein sequence reads: CASSPLDPGLAGLRSYEQYF. The DNA is TGTGCCAGCAGTCCCTTAGATCCGGGACTAGCGGGACTACGCTCCTACGAGCAGTACTTC. The chain uses TRBV27 and TRBJ2-7, with 13 junctional bases fitting TRBD2. CDR1 and CDR2 (MNHEY, SMNVEV) derive from the germline V gene (reference sequence). The CDR3, cysteine through phenylalanine, is 20 amino acids long. The kept DNA is CDR3 alone, 60 bases in frame from the first base. Trimming leaves V shorter by 5 bases and J shorter by 0 bases, with the junction holding 16 bases beyond the gene matches.